The T cell receptor beta chain described here comes from a study of identical twins' blood T cells. Both ends of each TCR cDNA library bore sample-specific barcodes. TCRdb fed the 5' RACE reads into MiXCR, producing one record per CDR3 protein. The profile shows fewer than 450,000 distinct CDR3 sequences, roughly 28% of them singletons. Germline lookup yields CDR1 MNHEY and CDR2 SVGAGI. This CDR3 is 14 amino acids long. V shed 8 bases, J shed 0 bases, and the junction held 5 bases outside the gene matches. Study-level findings and limits: Out-of-frame TCRbeta clonotypes reportedly had markedly more similar V usage in twins than unrelated donors. Abundant TCRbeta CDR3s overlapped more between twins than with unrelated donors.

This clonotype has a handful of counts. Its specificity is not known. Reared together, all three twin pairs probably met the same infectious agents and vaccines. Sequences were obtained from PBMCs. This sequence was found in a woman between 18 and 50 years old in good health. The chain recombines TRBV6-5 with TRBJ1-1, with 8 bases aligning to TRBD1. CDR3 nucleotides: TGTGCCAGCGAAGGACAGGGAATGAACACTGAAGCTTTCTTT. As protein: CASEGQGMNTEAFF.